These T cell receptor beta chains were read from a single sample in a study of blood T cells in healthy people across ages. A single record per CDR3 protein comes from TCRdb applying MiXCR to the 5' RACE reads. Of roughly 860,000 distinct CDR3 sequences in the sample, less than 80% were seen once. The material sequenced was blood. The receptors were gathered from a man aged 25 to 40 in good health. CDR3s include the opening cysteine and the closing phenylalanine or tryptophan. The D gene is left open where the match is weak. Clone size is given for some rows only: seen once, a few or many times, or a class if the clone is expanded.

TRBJ2-1 TRBV27 few . CASSWLAGSPPDEQFF TGTGCCAGCAGTTGGTTGGCAGGGAGCCCCCCCGATGAGCAGTTCTTC
TRBJ1-1 TRBV25-1 . . CASSELRGNTEAFF TGTGCCAGCAGTGAATTGAGAGGGAACACTGAAGCTTTCTTT
TRBJ2-7 TRBV6-1 . TRBD1 CASSASQGSYEQYF TGTGCCAGCAGTGCTTCACAGGGGAGCTACGAGCAGTACTTC
TRBJ2-5 TRBV11-2 . . CASSLDLEKRTGTQYF TGTGCCAGCAGCTTAGATCTCGAGAAGCGAACTGGGACCCAGTACTTC
TRBJ2-3 TRBV10-3 few . CAIRKEDTQYF TGTGCCATCAGAAAAGAAGATACGCAGTATTTT
TRBJ1-5 TRBV12-3/TRBV12-4 . . CASSLVSVNQPQHF TGTGCCAGCAGTTTAGTGTCCGTTAATCAGCCCCAGCATTTT
TRBJ2-5 TRBV24-1 . TRBD1 CATSDTGTGDVETQYF TGTGCCACCAGTGACACCGGGACAGGGGATGTTGAGACCCAGTACTTC
TRBJ1-1 TRBV20-1 . . CSAGETVNTEAFF TGCAGTGCCGGAGAGACAGTGAACACTGAAGCTTTCTTT
TRBJ2-1 TRBV11-2 . TRBD1 CASRRTGVNEQFF TGTGCCAGCAGACGTACAGGGGTCAATGAGCAGTTCTTC
TRBJ2-1 TRBV6-1 . TRBD2 CASSYLAGADNEQFF TGTGCCAGCAGCTACCTAGCGGGGGCAGACAATGAGCAGTTCTTC
TRBJ2-3 TRBV6-2/TRBV6-3 . . CASGPREPDTQYF TGTGCCAGCGGCCCTAGGGAGCCGGATACGCAGTATTTT
TRBJ2-5 TRBV3-1 few . CASSQDVRSGQETQYF TGTGCCAGCAGCCAAGATGTGAGGAGCGGTCAAGAGACCCAGTACTTC
TRBJ1-4 TRBV5-1 . . CASSLRAGNEKLFF TGCGCCAGCAGCTTGAGGGCTGGTAATGAAAAACTGTTTTTT
TRBJ2-5 TRBV29-1 . . CSVELEAQYF TGCAGCGTTGAACTAGAGGCCCAGTACTTC
TRBJ2-1 TRBV20-1 . . CSAREGPSSYNEQFF TGCAGTGCTAGAGAGGGACCTAGCTCCTACAATGAGCAGTTCTTC
TRBJ2-1 TRBV5-1 . . CASSLALGEGSEQFF TGCGCCAGCAGCTTGGCCCTGGGGGAAGGGAGTGAGCAGTTCTTC
TRBJ2-1 TRBV7-9 . . CASSFLGINEQFF TGTGCCAGCAGCTTTCTTGGGATCAATGAGCAGTTCTTC
TRBJ1-6 TRBV5-1 . . CASSLAGGGYSPLHF TGCGCCAGCAGCTTGGCCGGGGGTGGGTATTCACCCCTCCACTTT
TRBJ2-3 TRBV4-3 . TRBD2 CASSQLAGGGGTQYF TGCGCCAGCAGCCAACTAGCGGGGGGGGGAGGTACGCAGTATTTT
TRBJ2-1 TRBV29-1 few TRBD1 CSVQGQGAFEQFF TGCAGCGTCCAGGGACAGGGGGCATTCGAGCAGTTCTTC
TRBJ2-7 TRBV6-6 once . CASRPGVRSYEQYF TGTGCCAGCAGACCGGGAGTTAGGTCCTACGAGCAGTACTTC
TRBJ2-7 TRBV6-2/TRBV6-3 once TRBD2 CASSYFDLVAGSYEQYF TGTGCCAGCAGTTACTTCGATTTGGTAGCGGGATCCTACGAGCAGTACTTC
TRBJ2-7 TRBV4-1 . TRBD1 CAGSHQGTGGNEQYF TGCGCCGGCAGCCACCAAGGGACAGGGGGCAACGAGCAGTACTTC
TRBJ2-3 TRBV6-2/TRBV6-3 . TRBD2 CASSYPSSGGASITDTQYF TGTGCCAGCAGTTACCCTTCTAGCGGGGGGGCTTCAATCACAGATACGCAGTATTTT
TRBJ2-3 TRBV29-1 . . CSVGASTGSDTQYF TGCAGCGTTGGCGCGAGTACAGGGTCAGATACGCAGTATTTT
TRBJ2-1 TRBV4-3 . . CASSRIRGKEQFF TGCGCCAGCAGCCGCATCAGGGGTAAGGAGCAGTTCTTC
TRBJ2-3 TRBV5-1 . . CASSLGPAGSTDTQYF TGCGCCAGCAGCTTGGGACCAGCAGGCTCCACAGATACGCAGTATTTT
TRBJ1-4 TRBV24-1 . . CATSDLQVGADGRFNEKLFF TGTGCCACCAGTGATTTGCAAGTCGGCGCCGATGGGCGGTTTAATGAAAAACTGTTTTTT
TRBJ2-3 TRBV7-2 few . CASSIRQTALTTDTQYF TGTGCCAGCAGCATTCGCCAGACAGCTCTTACCACAGATACGCAGTATTTT
TRBJ2-1 TRBV5-1 . . CASTNPEAYNEQFF TGCGCCAGCACCAACCCGGAGGCCTACAATGAGCAGTTCTTC
TRBJ2-7 TRBV6-2/TRBV6-3 . TRBD1 CASRPGTGSVQYF TGTGCCAGCAGACCCGGGACAGGGTCTGTGCAGTACTTC
TRBJ2-5 TRBV4-2 . . CASSQEDVSPGAQYF TGTGCCAGCAGCCAAGAGGACGTGAGTCCCGGAGCCCAGTACTTC
TRBJ2-7 TRBV7-2 once . CASSANLAYLSYEQYF TGTGCCAGCAGCGCGAATCTAGCGTACCTCTCCTACGAGCAGTACTTC
TRBJ2-4 TRBV28 . . CASSFPDRIAKNIQYF TGTGCCAGCAGTTTCCCGGACAGAATAGCCAAAAACATTCAGTACTTC
TRBJ2-4 TRBV4-3 . . CASSQDTRIEQYF TGCGCCAGCAGCCAAGACACTCGCATAGAACAGTACTTC
TRBJ2-7 TRBV9 . . CASSVGDGDEQYF TGTGCCAGCAGCGTAGGGGACGGGGACGAGCAGTACTTC
TRBJ1-5 TRBV6-6 few . CASSSDPSNQPQHF TGTGCCAGCAGTTCGGACCCTAGCAATCAGCCCCAGCATTTT
TRBJ2-5 TRBV4-3 few TRBD1 CASSQNRGGTQETQYF TGCGCCAGCAGCCAAAATAGAGGGGGCACCCAAGAGACCCAGTACTTC
TRBJ2-1 TRBV7-9 . . CASSGRMSYNEQFF TGTGCCAGCAGCGGCAGGATGTCCTACAATGAGCAGTTCTTC
TRBJ2-5 TRBV12-3/TRBV12-4 once . CASSKDQETQYF TGTGCCAGCAGCAAAGACCAAGAGACCCAGTACTTC
TRBJ2-1 TRBV24-1 . . CATSEPGRSSNEQFF TGTGCCACCAGTGAGCCCGGGCGCTCGAGCAATGAGCAGTTCTTC
TRBJ2-5 TRBV14 . TRBD1 CASSPGTEEETQYF TGTGCCAGCAGCCCAGGGACAGAAGAAGAGACCCAGTACTTC
TRBJ2-5 TRBV9 few TRBD1 CASSPPGQGYQETQYF TGTGCCAGCAGCCCGCCGGGACAGGGATACCAAGAGACCCAGTACTTC
TRBJ2-5 TRBV6-6 . TRBD1 CASSYSIGDRVKETQYF TGTGCCAGCAGTTACTCGATTGGGGACAGGGTGAAAGAGACCCAGTACTTC
TRBJ1-1 TRBV14 few . CASSHFRGNTEAFF TGTGCCAGCAGCCATTTTCGCGGGAACACTGAAGCTTTCTTT
TRBJ2-7 TRBV7-8 . . CASSLVGTPIDEQYF TGTGCCAGCAGCTTAGTCGGGACTCCCATCGACGAGCAGTACTTC
TRBJ2-3 TRBV20-1 . . CSARDSGDYTDTQYF TGCAGTGCTAGAGATTCAGGGGATTACACAGATACGCAGTATTTT
TRBJ1-5 TRBV19 . . CAGSIDLWAGEQPQHF TGTGCCGGTAGTATAGATCTATGGGCAGGCGAACAGCCCCAGCATTTT
TRBJ2-1 TRBV12-3/TRBV12-4 few TRBD1 CASSLEAGGPSYNEQFF TGTGCCAGCAGTTTAGAGGCAGGGGGCCCATCCTACAATGAGCAGTTCTTC
TRBJ1-2 TRBV24-1 few . CATSDGQGYGYTF TGTGCCACCAGTGATGGGCAGGGATATGGCTACACCTTC
TRBJ1-2 TRBV24-1 once TRBD1 CATSPGQVFYGYTF TGTGCCACCAGTCCGGGACAGGTCTTCTATGGCTACACCTTC
TRBJ1-4 TRBV29-1 . . CSVTIRQVSTNEKLFF TGCAGCGTCACGATAAGACAGGTGTCAACTAATGAAAAACTGTTTTTT
TRBJ2-7 TRBV29-1 . TRBD1 CSAETGAPYEQYF TGCAGCGCAGAGACAGGGGCCCCCTACGAGCAGTACTTC
TRBJ2-3 TRBV12-3/TRBV12-4 . . CASSATESTDTQYF TGTGCCAGCAGCGCGACAGAGAGCACAGATACGCAGTATTTT
TRBJ2-7 TRBV27 few TRBD1 CASTGTGASYEQYF TGTGCCAGCACCGGGACAGGGGCTTCCTACGAGCAGTACTTC
TRBJ2-3 TRBV10-3 . TRBD2 CAISVIAGEITDTQYF TGTGCCATCAGTGTAATAGCGGGGGAGATCACAGATACGCAGTATTTT